Below are 14 T cell receptor beta chains sequenced from a single sample in a study of OX40 agonist ivuxolimab in advanced cancers. Assay used: immunoSEQ multiplex PCR; TCRdb lists only in-frame clones, some missing. Of some 100,000 clones detected, 84% appear once; the ten largest clones hold roughly 1.1%. The source material was CD4+ or CD8+ T cells sorted from blood, sampled in a trial of the OX40 agonist ivuxolimab. These receptors were taken from an adult with an advanced solid tumor such as melanoma, head and neck, liver or kidney cancer.

The rearrangement uses TRBV29-1 and TRBJ2-3, with no clear D. The CDR3 totals 14 residues. Germline values: CDR1 SQVTM, CDR2 ANQGSEA. V lost 6 bases and J 1 base, leaving 14 bases between the germline ends. CDR3 nucleotides: TGCAGCGTAAGGGCCTCCCTGGGCACAGATACGCAGTATTTT. Translated: CSVRASLGTDTQYF.

The chain uses TRBV6-6 and TRBJ1-2; possibly TRBD1 for D (6 bases). Per germline, CDR1 MNHNY and CDR2 SVGAGI (reference sequence). V lost 5 bases and J 8 bases, leaving 15 bases between the germline ends. The CDR3 consists of 13 residues. The CDR3 loop is CASSPQDSEGYTF. CDR3 nucleotide sequence: TGTGCCAGCAGTCCCCAGGACAGCGAGGGCTACACCTTC.

The table lists this clone with a count of one. CDR3 DNA: TGTGCCAGTAAGATTCCCGGGACGGAGGCCTACGAGCAGTACGTC. This sequence encodes CASKIPGTEAYEQYV. V and J are TRBV27 and TRBJ2-7; either TRBD1 or TRBD2 may supply D (5 bases each). V lost 9 bases to trimming and J lost 2 bases, with 20 bases between them. Germline CDR1 MNHEY, CDR2 SMNVEV (reference sequence). CDR3 size: 15 residues.

This clone was seen just once. The chain recombines TRBV28 with TRBJ2-1, with 10 bases identical to TRBD2. The V segment lost 2 bases and the J segment 11 bases; nucleotides outside the gene matches: 12. There are 16 residues in the CDR3. The germline gives CDR1 MDHEN, CDR2 SYDVKM. The CDR3 loop is CASSLSSGGTPKKQFF. In DNA, the CDR3 is TGTGCCAGCAGTTTAAGTAGCGGGGGGACCCCGAAGAAGCAGTTCTTC.

The CDR3 is CASSLSFTGIPYNEQFF. In nucleotides, the CDR3 is TGTGCCAGTAGTCTCTCCTTTACAGGGATCCCCTACAATGAGCAGTTCTTC. The rearrangement links TRBV19 to TRBJ2-1, with D possibly being TRBD1 (6 bases). This CDR3 is 17 amino acids long. Germline CDR1 LNHDA, CDR2 SQIVND (reference sequence). The ends were cut back, 5 bases at V and 2 bases at J, with 19 bases in the middle.

The chain employs TRBV18 and TRBJ1-5; TRBD1 is a possible D gene (6 bases). Germline CDR1 KGHSH, CDR2 LQKENI. This CDR3 region has 13 residues. The V and J ends lost 8 bases and 4 bases respectively, with 12 bases between them. The CDR3 sequence is CASQGQQNQPQHF. CDR3 bases: TGTGCCAGCCAGGGACAACAAAATCAGCCCCAGCATTTT.

The sample holds one count of this clone. The rearrangement links TRBV15 to TRBJ2-1; 7 bases line up with TRBD2. Trimming took 0 bases from V and 6 from J; bases not matched to a gene: 17. Per the germline V gene, CDR1 is LNHNV and CDR2 is YYDKDF (reference sequence). The CDR3 is made up of 19 amino acids. Here the CDR3 reads CATSRDSVGMGGVINEQFF. The CDR3 nucleotides read TGTGCCACCAGCAGAGATTCAGTCGGTATGGGAGGGGTCATCAATGAGCAGTTCTTC.

The V and J genes are TRBV28 and TRBJ1-1; D is uncertain. CDR3 length equals 13 residues. V gave up 6 bases and J gave up 3 bases, with 11 bases separating them. From germline, CDR1 is MDHEN and CDR2 SYDVKM. The chain's CDR3 is CASRPGRHTEAFF. CDR3 nucleotides: TGTGCCAGCAGACCCGGACGGCACACTGAAGCTTTCTTT. The full variable domain, in which reference TRBV28 and TRBJ1-1 provide the parts outside the CDR3, is DVKVTQSSRYLVKRTGEKVFLECVQDMDHENMFWYRQDPGLGLRLIYFSYDVKMKEKGDIPEGYSVSREKKERFSLILESASTNQTSMYLCASRPGRHTEAFFGQGTRLTVV.

The chain is built from TRBV6-1 and TRBJ2-1; D is ambiguous. The germline V and J ends were trimmed by 3 bases and 2 bases, with 17 bases remaining between them. CDR1 and CDR2 (germline): MNHNS, SASEGT. The CDR3 is 17 amino acids. In DNA form, the CDR3 reads TGTGCCAGCAGTGACGTTTGGGTTCTTTCAACCTACAATGAGCAGTTCTTC. Residues: CASSDVWVLSTYNEQFF.

The chain is built from TRBV7-2 and TRBJ1-5; possibly TRBD1 for D (6 bases). This CDR3 region has 14 residues. V lost 2 bases and J lost 7, with 12 bases in between. From germline, CDR1 is SGHTA and CDR2 FQGNSA. CDR3 coding DNA: TGTGCCAGCAGCTTAAGCGAGGGGGGACAGCCCCAGCATTTT. Protein product: CASSLSEGGQPQHF.

The chain is built from TRBV7-9 and TRBJ2-4; 7 bases line up with TRBD1. The CDR3 consists of 14 residues. The V gene's germline CDR1 is SEHNR and CDR2 FQNEAQ (reference sequence). J gave up 8 bases and V 1 base, and 5 bases lay outside the gene matches. DNA of the CDR3: TGTGCCAGCAGCTTAGGAGGGGGCGCGGACATTCAGTACTTC. It codes for CASSLGGGADIQYF.

This chain uses TRBV6-7 with TRBJ1-1; no firm D call. TRBV6-7 is given ORF status, its function remaining uncertain. V lost 5 bases, J lost 0 bases, and 16 bases lay in between. CDR3 size: 16 residues. As DNA, the CDR3 is TGTGCCAGCAGTCCGACCGGAGGACCCTTGAACACTGAAGCTTTCTTT. Translating it yields CASSPTGGPLNTEAFF.

The rearrangement uses TRBV4-2 and TRBJ2-2, with D possibly matching TRBD1 (5 bases). Germline-derived CDR1 and CDR2 are LGHNA and YNFKEQ. Trimming took 1 base from V and 5 from J, leaving 14 bases between them. The CDR3 has 16 residues. CDR3 amino acids: CASSQVLGLITGELFF. CDR3 coding DNA: TGTGCCAGCAGCCAAGTGTTGGGGCTGATAACCGGGGAGCTGTTTTTT.

The chain recombines TRBV6-5 with TRBJ2-7; D may be TRBD1 (6 bases). V was clipped by 5 bases and J by 7 bases, with 15 bases between them. CDR1 MNHEY and CDR2 SVGAGI come from the germline V gene. The CDR3 runs to 13 residues. CDR3 amino acids: CASSRQQGGEQYV. The CDR3 nucleotides are TGTGCCAGCAGTCGCCAACAGGGTGGGGAGCAGTACGTC.